What follows are 18 T cell receptor beta chains derived from one specimen sequenced in a study of CD4 T cells in relation to SARS-CoV-2 and coronaviruses. The protocol was immunoSEQ multiplex PCR, while the TCRdb copy is restricted to in-frame clones and leaves out a portion. The repertoire holds approximately 50,000 clones, with about 92% as singletons. Sequencing input: naive CD4+ T cells from PBMCs. Subset meaning: naive CD4+ T cells isolated by negative enrichment. The receptors shown here come from an adult with COVID-19.

The rearrangement uses TRBV5-1 and TRBJ2-1; either TRBD1 or TRBD2 may fit D (5 bases each). The V end was cut by 3 bases, the J end by 6 bases, with 19 bases between. In germline, CDR1 is SGHRS, CDR2 YFSETQ. The CDR3 spans 16 residues. Written as DNA, the CDR3 is TGCGCCAGCAGCTCAACTGTTGGGGGAATTGTCAATGAGCAGTTCTTC. Protein sequence: CASSSTVGGIVNEQFF.

This clone came up once. The genes are TRBV4-2 and TRBJ1-3, with 10 bases matching TRBD1. Trimming took 4 bases from V and 1 from J; bases not matched to a gene: 13. CDR1 is LGHNA, CDR2 YNFKEQ, per germline. There are 19 residues in the CDR3. The CDR3 sequence: CASSPVGTGVFQSGNTIYF. CDR3 nucleotide sequence: TGTGCCAGCAGCCCAGTGGGGACAGGGGTTTTCCAATCTGGAAACACCATATATTTT.

This clone was found a few times. The chain employs TRBV12-3 or TRBV12-4 and TRBJ1-2; D not certain. Trimming pared 5 bases from V and 7 bases from J, leaving 14 bases between. The CDR3 length is 13 residues. CDR3 region: CASSVSPEGGYTF. CDR3 DNA: TGTGCCAGCAGTGTATCCCCAGAGGGTGGCTACACCTTC.

CDR3 amino acids: CASSSPLVAEKTYEQYF. Here the CDR3 DNA reads TGTGCCAGCAGCTCCCCCCTCGTGGCGGAGAAAACCTACGAGCAGTACTTC. The chain joins TRBV14 to TRBJ2-7, with D unclear. Deletions cut 5 bases from V and 2 bases from J, with 22 bases between. Germline CDR1 SGHDN, CDR2 FVKESK. The CDR3 contains 17 residues.

J is TRBJ1-6 and V is TRBV7-9; D gene uncertain. This CDR3 region has 18 residues. The V gene's germline CDR1 is SEHNR and CDR2 FQNEAQ (reference sequence). The ends were cut back, 8 bases at V and 6 bases at J, with 26 bases in the middle. DNA for the CDR3: TGTGCCAGCCGAATCCTCAGTGCCTGGGGAGCCGGTAATTCACCCCTCCACTTT. Its protein is CASRILSAWGAGNSPLHF.

J is TRBJ2-1 and V is TRBV5-1, with TRBD1 as a possible D gene (5 bases). The V and J ends lost 3 bases and 6 bases respectively, with 7 bases between them. Looked up from germline, CDR1 is SGHRS and CDR2 is YFSETQ. CDR3 length equals 12 residues. The CDR3 spells CASSSQGNEQFF. The DNA for the CDR3 is TGCGCCAGCAGCTCGCAGGGCAATGAGCAGTTCTTC. Full variable domain (outside the CDR3, taken from reference TRBV5-1 and TRBJ2-1): KAGVTQTPRYLIKTRGQQVTLSCSPISGHRSVSWYQQTPGQGLQFLFEYFSETQRNKGNFPGRFSGRQFSNSRSEMNVSTLELGDSALYLCASSSQGNEQFFGPGTRLTVL.

This clone has only a few counts. J is TRBJ1-6 and V is TRBV10-1; 11 nucleotides match TRBD1. The CDR3 contains 16 residues. J was trimmed by 5 bases and V by 7 bases; bases with no gene match: 7. Germline V CDR1 and CDR2: WNHNN, SYGVQD (reference sequence). CDR3 coding DNA: TGCGCCAGCACCCTGGGGACAGGGGGGAATAATTCACCCCTCCACTTT. It yields the protein CASTLGTGGNNSPLHF.

This clone was seen more than once but under ten times. The CDR3 DNA reads as TGTGCCAGCAGTGCCGATAGCAATCAGCCCCAGCATTTT. Translating it yields CASSADSNQPQHF. The chain has TRBV2 and TRBJ1-5; D remains unclear. Germline CDR1 reads SNHLY; CDR2 reads FYNNEI. This CDR3 region has 13 residues. The V and J ends lost 4 bases and 0 bases respectively, with 4 bases between them. Using reference TRBV2 and TRBJ1-5 for the parts outside the CDR3, the full variable domain is EPEVTQTPSHQVTQMGQEVILRCVPISNHLYFYWYRQILGQKVEFLVSFYNNEISEKSEIFDDQFSVERPDGSNFTLKIRSTKLEDSAMYFCASSADSNQPQHFGDGTRLSIL.

This chain connects TRBV15 to TRBJ2-1, with 9 bases lining up with TRBD2. V was pared by 5 bases and J by 9 bases, with 17 bases of the junction left unmatched. Germline CDR1 reads LNHNV; CDR2 reads YYDKDF (reference sequence). The length of the CDR3 is 17 residues. Written as DNA, the CDR3 is TGTGCCACCAGCCGTATAGCGGGAGCGCATCCAGGGGGTGAGCAGTTCTTC. The encoded protein is CATSRIAGAHPGGEQFF.

CDR3 residues: CASSPPGLAGVFEQFF. The CDR3 region has the DNA TGTGCCAGCAGCCCCCCGGGACTAGCGGGAGTTTTTGAGCAGTTCTTC. The V and J genes are TRBV11-2 and TRBJ2-1, with 14 bases identical to TRBD2. J gave up 9 bases and V 5 bases, and 9 bases lay outside the gene matches. The CDR3 has 16 amino acids. Germline loops: CDR1 SGHAT, CDR2 FQNNGV.

In its sample, this clone was seen once. This chain joins TRBV28 and TRBJ2-3, with a possible D match to TRBD1 (5 bases). The CDR3 has 15 residues. Germline V gene data show CDR1 as MDHEN and CDR2 as SYDVKM. Trimming left V 3 bases short and J 3 bases short, with 13 bases between. The CDR3 DNA is TGTGCCAGCAGTTTGGCAGGGCATGGTACAGATACGCAGTATTTT. Amino acid sequence: CASSLAGHGTDTQYF.

This clone was detected a few times. This rearrangement joins TRBV6-1 to TRBJ1-5; D gene ambiguous. Trimming removed 1 base from V and 3 bases from J, with 22 bases in between. Germline lookup yields CDR1 MNHNS and CDR2 SASEGT. The CDR3 runs 19 residues. The chain's CDR3 is CASSEDWALPIKYNQPQHF. CDR3 DNA sequence: TGTGCCAGCAGTGAAGACTGGGCCCTGCCGATTAAGTACAATCAGCCCCAGCATTTT.

This sequence joins TRBV5-1 and TRBJ1-6; no firm D call. The V gene lost 0 bases and the J gene lost 10 bases, with 8 bases spanning the gap. This CDR3 is 13 amino acids long. Per germline, CDR1 SGHRS and CDR2 YFSETQ. CDR3 protein: CASSLAGVSPLHF. The CDR3 DNA reads as TGCGCCAGCAGCTTGGCCGGGGTCTCACCCCTCCACTTT.

This sequence joins TRBV11-2 and TRBJ2-2, with D unclear. Germline CDR1 is SGHAT and CDR2 is FQNNGV. The CDR3 is made up of 15 amino acids. The V and J ends lost 2 bases and 3 bases respectively, with 10 bases between them. The CDR3 DNA follows: TGTGCCAGCAGCTTAAGGGTCAGCCACACCGGGGAGCTGTTTTTT. Amino acids: CASSLRVSHTGELFF. Full variable domain (remainder filled in from reference TRBV11-2 and TRBJ2-2): EAGVAQSPRYKIIEKRQSVAFWCNPISGHATLYWYQQILGQGPKLLIQFQNNGVVDDSQLPKDRFSAERLKGVDSTLKIQPAKLEDSAVYLCASSLRVSHTGELFFGEGSRLTVL.

The chain links TRBV4-3 to TRBJ2-7, with no clear D. CDR3 length: 13 amino acids. V shed 2 bases and J shed 7 bases, with 12 bases lying between them. Germline values: CDR1 LGHNA, CDR2 YSLEER. CDR3 region: CASSQMAGREQYF. For the CDR3, the DNA is TGCGCCAGCAGCCAAATGGCCGGTCGGGAGCAGTACTTC.

The table lists this clone with a count of one. V is TRBV9 and J is TRBJ2-3; D remains unclear. Germline V gene lookup returns CDR1 SGDLS and CDR2 YYNGEE. This CDR3 contains 16 residues. V was shortened by 4 bases and J by 0 bases, with 15 bases between the two germline ends. The CDR3 sequence: CASSPQTATSTDTQYF. Written as DNA, the CDR3 is TGTGCCAGCAGCCCCCAGACTGCGACTAGCACAGATACGCAGTATTTT.

CDR3 protein: CASSSGDRGTQETQYF. CDR3 coding DNA: TGCGCCAGCAGCTCAGGAGACAGGGGCACACAAGAGACCCAGTACTTC. The V call is TRBV5-1, the J call TRBJ2-5, with TRBD1 matching 8 bases. V gave up 3 bases and J gave up 2 bases; unmatched junction bases: 9. This CDR3 has 16 amino acids. Germline lookup yields CDR1 SGHRS and CDR2 YFSETQ.

This chain links TRBV11-2 with TRBJ2-3; 9 positions agree with TRBD1. The CDR3 totals 14 residues. The ends lost 4 bases at V and 3 bases at J; junction bases unmatched: 2. Germline CDR1 and CDR2: SGHAT and FQNNGV. The CDR3 spells CASSYRGQTDTQYF. The CDR3 coding sequence is TGTGCCAGCAGCTACAGGGGGCAGACAGATACGCAGTATTTT.